This TCR beta chain was identified during a study of cytomegalovirus exposure and HLA in healthy donors. The PCR ran on 60 Vbeta and 13 Jbeta primers. The table came from immunoSEQ multiplex PCR; TCRdb's copy has only in-frame clones and leaves some out. The table records 80,000 or so clones, under 80% of them present only once. The material sequenced was PBMCs. This sequence originates from a male donor in good health and CMV-seropositive.

In nucleotides, the CDR3 is TGCGCCAGCAGCCAAGATTCTGAGGACAGATACAATGAGCAGTTCTTC. It yields the protein CASSQDSEDRYNEQFF. The chain has TRBV4-1 and TRBJ2-1, with D tentatively TRBD1 (6 bases). The CDR3 has 16 amino acids. Germline V gene sequence: CDR1 MGHRA, CDR2 YSYEKL. With 0 bases removed from V and 4 bases from J, the gap between germline ends came to 13 bases.